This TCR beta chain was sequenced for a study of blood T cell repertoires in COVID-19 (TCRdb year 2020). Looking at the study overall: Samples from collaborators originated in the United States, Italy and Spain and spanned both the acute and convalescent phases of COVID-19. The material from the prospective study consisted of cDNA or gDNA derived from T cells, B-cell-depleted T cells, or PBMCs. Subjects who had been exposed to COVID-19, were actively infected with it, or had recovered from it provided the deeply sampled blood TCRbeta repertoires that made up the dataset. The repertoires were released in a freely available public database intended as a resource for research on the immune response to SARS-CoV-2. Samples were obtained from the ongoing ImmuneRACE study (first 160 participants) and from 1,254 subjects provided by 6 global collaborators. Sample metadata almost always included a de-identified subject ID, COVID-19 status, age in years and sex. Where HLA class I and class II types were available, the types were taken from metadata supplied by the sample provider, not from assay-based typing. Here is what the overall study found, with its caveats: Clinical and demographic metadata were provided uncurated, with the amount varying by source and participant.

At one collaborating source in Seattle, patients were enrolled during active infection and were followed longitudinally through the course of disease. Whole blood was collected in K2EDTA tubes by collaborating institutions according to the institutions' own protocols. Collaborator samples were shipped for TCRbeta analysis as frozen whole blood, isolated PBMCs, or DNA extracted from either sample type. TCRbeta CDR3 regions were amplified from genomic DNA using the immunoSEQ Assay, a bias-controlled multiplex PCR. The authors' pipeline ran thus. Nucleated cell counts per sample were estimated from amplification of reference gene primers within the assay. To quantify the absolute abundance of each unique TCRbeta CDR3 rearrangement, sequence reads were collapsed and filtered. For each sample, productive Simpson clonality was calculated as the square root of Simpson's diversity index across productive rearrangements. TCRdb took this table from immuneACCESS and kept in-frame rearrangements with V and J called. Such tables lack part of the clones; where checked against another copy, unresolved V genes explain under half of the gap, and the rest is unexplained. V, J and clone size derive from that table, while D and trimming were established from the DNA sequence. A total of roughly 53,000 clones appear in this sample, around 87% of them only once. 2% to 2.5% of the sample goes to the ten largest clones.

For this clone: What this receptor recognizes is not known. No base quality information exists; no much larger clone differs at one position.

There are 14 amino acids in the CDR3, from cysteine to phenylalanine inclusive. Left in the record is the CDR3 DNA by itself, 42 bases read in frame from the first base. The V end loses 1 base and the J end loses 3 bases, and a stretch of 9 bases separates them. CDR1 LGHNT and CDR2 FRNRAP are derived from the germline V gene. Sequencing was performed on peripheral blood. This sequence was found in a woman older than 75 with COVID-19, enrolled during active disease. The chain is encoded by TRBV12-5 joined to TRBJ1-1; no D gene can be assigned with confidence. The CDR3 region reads CASGLAVRDTEAFF. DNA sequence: TGTGCTAGTGGTTTGGCCGTCCGGGACACTGAAGCTTTCTTT.